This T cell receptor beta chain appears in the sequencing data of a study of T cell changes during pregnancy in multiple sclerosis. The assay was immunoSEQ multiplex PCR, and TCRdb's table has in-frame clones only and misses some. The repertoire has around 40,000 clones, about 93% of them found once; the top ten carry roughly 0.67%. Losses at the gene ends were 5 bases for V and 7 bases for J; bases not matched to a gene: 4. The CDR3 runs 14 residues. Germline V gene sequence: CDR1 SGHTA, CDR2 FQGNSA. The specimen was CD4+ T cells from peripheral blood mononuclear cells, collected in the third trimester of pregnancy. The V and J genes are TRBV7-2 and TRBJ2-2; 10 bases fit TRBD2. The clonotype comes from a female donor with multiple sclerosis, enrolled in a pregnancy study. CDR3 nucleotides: TGTGCCAGCAGCGTGGGACTAGCGATCGGGGAGCTGTTTTTT. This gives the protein CASSVGLAIGELFF. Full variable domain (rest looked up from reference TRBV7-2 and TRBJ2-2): GAGVSQSPSNKVTEKGKDVELRCDPISGHTALYWYRQSLGQGLEFLIYFQGNSAPDKSGLPSDRFSAERTGGSVSTLTIQRTQQEDSAVYLCASSVGLAIGELFFGEGSRLTVL.